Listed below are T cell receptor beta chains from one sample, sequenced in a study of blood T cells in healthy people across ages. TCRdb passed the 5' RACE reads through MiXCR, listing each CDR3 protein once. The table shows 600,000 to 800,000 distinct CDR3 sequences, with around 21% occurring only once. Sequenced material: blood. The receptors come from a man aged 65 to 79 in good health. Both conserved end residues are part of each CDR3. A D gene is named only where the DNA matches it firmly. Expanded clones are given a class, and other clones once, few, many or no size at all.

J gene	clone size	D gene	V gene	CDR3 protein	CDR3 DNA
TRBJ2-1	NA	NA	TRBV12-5	CDSGLVLGRVNEQFF	TGTGATAGTGGTTTGGTACTTGGCAGGGTCAATGAGCAGTTCTTC
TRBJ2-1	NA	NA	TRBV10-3	CAISDPNGDNEQFF	TGTGCCATCAGTGACCCCAACGGCGACAATGAGCAGTTCTTC
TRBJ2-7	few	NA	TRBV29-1	CSATVSYEQYF	TGCAGCGCGACAGTTTCCTACGAGCAGTACTTC
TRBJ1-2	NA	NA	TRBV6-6	CASSPPGADSNYGYTF	TGTGCCAGCAGCCCCCCGGGTGCGGACTCTAACTATGGCTACACCTTC
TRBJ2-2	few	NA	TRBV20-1	CGARGQVRSGTGELFF	TGCGGTGCTAGAGGCCAAGTTAGGTCGGGCACCGGGGAGCTGTTTTTT
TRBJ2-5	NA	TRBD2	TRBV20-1	CSAPESGSQETQYF	TGCAGTGCTCCCGAGAGCGGGAGTCAAGAGACCCAGTACTTC
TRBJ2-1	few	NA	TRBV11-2	CASSLVLADREQFF	TGTGCCAGCAGCTTAGTTCTAGCGGACAGGGAGCAGTTCTTC
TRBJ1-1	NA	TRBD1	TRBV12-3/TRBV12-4	CASSWDRVSPEAFF	TGTGCCAGCAGCTGGGACAGGGTTTCCCCTGAAGCTTTCTTT
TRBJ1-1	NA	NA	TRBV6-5	CASSYRNTNTEAFF	TGTGCCAGCAGTTATAGAAACACGAACACTGAAGCTTTCTTT
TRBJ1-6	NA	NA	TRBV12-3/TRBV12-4	CASSPQANSPLHF	TGTGCCAGCAGTCCCCAGGCTAATTCACCCCTCCACTTT
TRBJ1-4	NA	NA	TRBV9	CASSVSTNEKLFF	TGTGCCAGCAGCGTATCAACTAATGAAAAACTGTTTTTT
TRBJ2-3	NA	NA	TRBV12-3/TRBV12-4	CASSRDRSADTQYF	TGTGCCAGCAGCAGAGACCGTTCCGCAGATACGCAGTATTTT
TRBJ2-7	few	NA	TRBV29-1	CSGLYLGEQYF	TGCAGCGGGTTGTATTTAGGCGAGCAGTACTTC
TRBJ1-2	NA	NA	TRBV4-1	CASSHDGDADYGYTF	TGCGCCAGCAGCCACGATGGGGACGCGGATTATGGCTACACCTTC
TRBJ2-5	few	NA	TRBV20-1	CSAREIQETQYF	TGCAGTGCTAGGGAGATTCAAGAGACCCAGTACTTC
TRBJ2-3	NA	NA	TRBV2	CASSVPLGGGTDTQYF	TGTGCCAGCAGTGTTCCCCTGGGGGGCGGAACAGATACGCAGTATTTT
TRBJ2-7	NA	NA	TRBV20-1	CSAQGGGAAYEQYF	TGCAGTGCCCAAGGGGGGGGCGCAGCTTACGAGCAGTACTTC
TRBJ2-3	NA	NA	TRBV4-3	CASSQVGLGSADMQYF	TGCGCCAGCAGCCAAGTGGGGCTAGGTAGTGCAGATATGCAGTATTTT
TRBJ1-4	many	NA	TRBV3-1	CASSSGHNNEKLFF	TGTGCCAGCAGCTCGGGACACAATAATGAAAAACTGTTTTTT
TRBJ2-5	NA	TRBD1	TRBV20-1	CSAHDRGVQETQYF	TGCAGTGCTCACGACAGGGGGGTCCAAGAGACCCAGTACTTC
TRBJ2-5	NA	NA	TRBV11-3	CASSLVLRLGRARSEETQYF	TGTGCCAGCAGCTTAGTTCTGAGGCTGGGCCGCGCACGCAGCGAAGAGACCCAGTACTTC